Listed below are T cell receptor beta chains from one sample, sequenced in a study of blood T cell repertoires in COVID-19. Sequenced by immunoSEQ multiplex PCR; TCRdb stores in-frame clones only, minus some. The sample includes about 50,000 clones, more than 75% of them seen just once. Input material: peripheral blood. The receptors were gathered from a human donor in a cohort sampled during active COVID-19. The CDR3 runs from the conserved cysteine through the conserved F or W. A D gene is named only where the DNA matches it firmly. The size entry is marked missing in some rows and otherwise reads once, few, many or a size class.

j_call clone_size v_call d_call cdr3_aa cdr3_nt
TRBJ1-5 few TRBV28 NA CASSETLNQPQHF TGTGCCAGCAGCGAAACTCTTAATCAGCCCCAGCATTTT
TRBJ2-1 NA TRBV28 TRBD2 CASLRLAGDNEQFF TGTGCCAGCCTGAGACTAGCGGGAGACAATGAGCAGTTCTTC
TRBJ2-3 once TRBV2 NA CASRIARSGGGTQYF TGTGCCAGCAGGATCGCGCGGAGCGGAGGCGGTACGCAGTATTTT
TRBJ2-7 NA TRBV13 TRBD1 CASSSRVDRDYEQYF TGTGCCAGCAGCTCAAGGGTAGACAGGGACTACGAGCAGTACTTC
TRBJ2-7 NA TRBV28 NA CASSPRGLSSYEQYF TGTGCCAGCAGTCCGAGGGGACTGAGCTCCTACGAGCAGTACTTC
TRBJ2-1 NA TRBV7-9 TRBD2 CAIPGPSGSSYNEQFF TGTGCCATCCCGGGGCCTAGCGGGAGTTCATACAATGAGCAGTTCTTC
TRBJ2-1 NA TRBV6-5 NA CASIAGRAYNEQFF TGTGCCAGCATAGCAGGCAGGGCCTACAATGAGCAGTTCTTC
TRBJ2-7 NA TRBV3-1/TRBV3-2 TRBD2 CASSHGLAGPYEQYF TGTGCCAGCAGCCACGGACTAGCGGGACCCTACGAGCAGTACTTC
TRBJ2-3 NA TRBV11-2 NA CASSSLRTSTDTQYF TGTGCCAGCAGCTCCCTTCGCACTAGCACAGATACGCAGTATTTT
TRBJ1-3 NA TRBV28 NA CAAKGPGNTIYF TGTGCCGCCAAGGGGCCTGGAAACACCATATATTTT
TRBJ2-3 NA TRBV2 TRBD2 CASRPSGNGWTDTQYF TGTGCCAGCAGACCTAGCGGGAACGGGTGGACAGATACGCAGTATTTT
TRBJ2-7 NA TRBV19 NA CASSTRDRYHEQYF TGTGCCAGTAGTACGCGCGACAGGTACCACGAGCAGTACTTC
TRBJ2-3 NA TRBV18 NA CASSPEPLSDTQYF TGTGCCAGCTCACCCGAGCCCCTTTCAGATACGCAGTATTTT
TRBJ1-3 few TRBV6-6 TRBD1 CASSRTGPSLVSGNTIYF TGTGCCAGCAGTCGGACAGGGCCATCCCTAGTATCTGGAAACACCATATATTTT
TRBJ1-4 NA TRBV7-9 TRBD1 CASSPRTGAPGNEKLFF TGTGCCAGCAGCCCTCGTACAGGGGCCCCTGGTAATGAAAAACTGTTTTTT
TRBJ1-3 NA TRBV25-1 NA CASRKDSSGNTIYF TGTGCCAGCAGGAAGGACAGCTCTGGAAACACCATATATTTT
TRBJ1-6 NA TRBV6-4 TRBD1 CASSERQGGKYNSPLHF TGTGCCAGCAGTGAACGACAGGGGGGGAAGTATAATTCACCCCTCCACTTT
TRBJ1-1 NA TRBV29-1 NA CSVVGLGGLGETEAFF TGCAGCGTTGTGGGTCTCGGGGGGCTCGGAGAAACTGAAGCTTTCTTT
TRBJ2-7 NA TRBV6-6 TRBD2 CASSASGLAASYEQYF TGTGCCAGCAGCGCTAGCGGGCTAGCGGCCTCCTACGAGCAGTACTTC
TRBJ1-5 NA TRBV28 TRBD1 CASSSRQGGNQPQHF TGTGCCAGCAGCTCCCGACAGGGCGGCAATCAGCCCCAGCATTTT
TRBJ2-1 NA TRBV12-3/TRBV12-4 NA CASSFGPNNEQFF TGTGCCAGCAGTTTCGGTCCGAATAATGAGCAGTTCTTC
TRBJ1-5 NA TRBV27 NA CASSPLFWRDQPQHF TGTGCCAGCAGCCCCCTTTTCTGGAGGGATCAGCCCCAGCATTTT
TRBJ1-5 NA TRBV18 TRBD1 CASSQGTGGNQPQHF TGTGCCAGCTCACAAGGGACAGGAGGCAATCAGCCCCAGCATTTT
TRBJ1-3 NA TRBV19 TRBD1 CASKGTGGHSGNTIYF TGTGCCAGTAAGGGGACAGGGGGCCACTCTGGAAACACCATATATTTT
TRBJ1-3 NA TRBV11-2 NA CASSLHSSGNTIYF TGTGCCAGCAGCTTACACAGCTCTGGAAACACCATATATTTT
TRBJ2-1 NA TRBV6-6 NA CASSLQEYNEQFF TGTGCCAGCAGTCTCCAAGAGTACAATGAGCAGTTCTTC
TRBJ1-1 NA TRBV28 TRBD1 CASEGQGDTEAFF TGTGCCAGCGAGGGACAGGGCGACACTGAAGCTTTCTTT
TRBJ2-5 NA TRBV7-9 TRBD2 CASNSVVRREGGETQYF TGTGCCAGCAACTCAGTGGTCAGGCGGGAGGGCGGGGAGACCCAGTACTTC